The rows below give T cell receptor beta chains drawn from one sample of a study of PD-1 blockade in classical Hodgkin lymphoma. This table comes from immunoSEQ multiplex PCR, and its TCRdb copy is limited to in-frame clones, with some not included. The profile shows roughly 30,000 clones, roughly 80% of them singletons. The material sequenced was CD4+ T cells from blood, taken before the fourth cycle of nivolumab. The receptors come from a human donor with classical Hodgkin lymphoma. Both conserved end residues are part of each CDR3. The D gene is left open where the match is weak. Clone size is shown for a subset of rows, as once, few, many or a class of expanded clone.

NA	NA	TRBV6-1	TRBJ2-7	CASTRTFDSYEQYF	TGTGCCAGCACCAGGACATTTGACTCCTACGAGCAGTACTTC
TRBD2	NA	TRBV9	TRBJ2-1	CASSSSGGSYNEQFF	TGTGCCAGCAGCTCTAGCGGGGGCTCCTACAATGAGCAGTTCTTC
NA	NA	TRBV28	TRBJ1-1	CASSLRHTEAFF	TGTGCCAGCAGTTTAAGGCACACTGAAGCTTTCTTT
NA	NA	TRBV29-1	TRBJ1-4	CSVESANEKLFF	TGCAGCGTTGAATCTGCTAATGAAAAACTGTTTTTT
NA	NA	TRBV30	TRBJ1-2	CAWGGGASTNYGYTF	TGTGCCTGGGGAGGGGGGGCTAGCACTAACTATGGCTACACCTTC
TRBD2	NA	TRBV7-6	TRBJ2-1	CASSLLASGVGEQFF	TGTGCCAGCAGCTTATTGGCTAGCGGGGTAGGTGAGCAGTTCTTC
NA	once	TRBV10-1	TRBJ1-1	CASSESAKLNTEAFF	TGCGCCAGCAGTGAGTCCGCGAAGTTGAACACTGAAGCTTTCTTT
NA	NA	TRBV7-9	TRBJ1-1	CASRGSENTEAFF	TGTGCCAGCAGAGGGTCGGAGAACACTGAAGCTTTCTTT
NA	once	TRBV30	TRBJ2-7	CAWSGHLYEQYF	TGTGCCTGGTCTGGACACCTGTACGAGCAGTACTTC
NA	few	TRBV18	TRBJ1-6	CASSPRIGQTLTTSPLHF	TGTGCCAGCTCACCACGGATTGGACAGACACTAACTACTTCACCCCTCCACTTT
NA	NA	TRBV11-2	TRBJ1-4	CASSHPPEKLFF	TGTGCCAGCAGCCATCCTCCGGAAAAACTGTTTTTT
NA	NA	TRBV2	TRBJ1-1	CASSWDTPRSTEAFF	TGTGCCAGCAGTTGGGACACTCCGAGAAGCACTGAAGCTTTCTTT
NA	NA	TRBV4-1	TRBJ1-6	CASSQDPRGGYNSPLHF	TGCGCCAGCAGCCAAGATCCACGGGGGGGGTATAATTCACCCCTCCACTTT
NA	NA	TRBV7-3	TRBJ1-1	CASKPGGGANTEAFF	TGTGCCAGCAAGCCGGGTGGGGGCGCGAACACTGAAGCTTTCTTT
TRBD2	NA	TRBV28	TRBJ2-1	CASSVAGFDDNEQFF	TGTGCCAGCAGTGTAGCGGGATTCGACGACAATGAGCAGTTCTTC
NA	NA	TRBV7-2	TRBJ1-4	CASSPSFWGPTNEKLFF	TGTGCCAGCAGCCCCAGTTTCTGGGGACCAACTAATGAAAAACTGTTTTTT
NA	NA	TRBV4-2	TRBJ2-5	CASSPRQGIETQYF	TGTGCCAGCAGCCCACGCCAGGGGATAGAGACCCAGTACTTC
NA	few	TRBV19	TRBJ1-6	CASSIQDRSYNSPLHF	TGTGCCAGTAGTATCCAGGACCGCTCCTATAATTCACCCCTCCACTTT
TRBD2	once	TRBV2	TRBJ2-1	CASSVVAGGPNEQFF	TGTGCCAGCAGTGTAGTAGCGGGGGGGCCGAATGAGCAGTTCTTC
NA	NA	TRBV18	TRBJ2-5	CASSPDGRETQYF	TGTGCCAGCTCACCGGACGGCCGGGAGACCCAGTACTTC
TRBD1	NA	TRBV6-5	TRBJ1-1	CASRGTGRETEAFF	TGTGCCAGCAGGGGGACAGGGAGGGAGACTGAAGCTTTCTTT
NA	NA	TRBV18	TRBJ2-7	CASSPMTYRSSYEQYF	TGTGCCAGCTCACCGATGACCTACAGGAGCTCCTACGAGCAGTACTTC
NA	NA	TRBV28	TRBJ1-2	CASSLDGRLNYGYTF	TGTGCCAGCAGTTTAGACGGGAGGCTGAACTATGGCTACACCTTC
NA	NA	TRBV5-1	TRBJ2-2	CASSPEATGELFF	TGCGCCAGCAGCCCCGAGGCCACCGGGGAGCTGTTTTTT
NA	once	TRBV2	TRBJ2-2	CASSLQGTDTGELFF	TGTGCCAGCTCTCTACAGGGTACGGACACCGGGGAGCTGTTTTTT
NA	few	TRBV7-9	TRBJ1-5	CASEGEGQGNQPQHF	TGTGCCAGCGAAGGTGAGGGGCAGGGCAATCAGCCCCAGCATTTT
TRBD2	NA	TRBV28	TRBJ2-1	CASSLASGGYNEQFF	TGTGCCAGCAGTTTGGCTAGCGGGGGGTACAATGAGCAGTTCTTC
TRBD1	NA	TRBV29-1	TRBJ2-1	CSVARDRGYNEQFF	TGCAGCGTTGCGCGGGACAGGGGTTACAATGAGCAGTTCTTC
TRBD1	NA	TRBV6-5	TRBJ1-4	CASSRTGLGEKLFF	TGTGCCAGCAGCCGGACAGGCTTGGGTGAAAAACTGTTTTTT
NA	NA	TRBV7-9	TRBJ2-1	CASSLIYNEQFF	TGTGCCAGCAGCCTGATCTACAATGAGCAGTTCTTC
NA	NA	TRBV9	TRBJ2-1	CASSVAISGGALDNEQFF	TGTGCCAGCAGCGTAGCTATTTCTGGCGGGGCCCTTGACAATGAGCAGTTCTTC
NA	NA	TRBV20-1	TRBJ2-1	CSASYGEQFF	TGCAGTGCTAGCTACGGTGAGCAGTTCTTC
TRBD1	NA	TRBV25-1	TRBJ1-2	CASSENSQGATF	TGTGCCAGCAGTGAAAACTCCCAGGGGGCCACCTTC
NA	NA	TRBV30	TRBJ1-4	CAWSRQTAYNEKLFF	TGTGCCTGGAGTCGCCAGACAGCATATAATGAAAAACTGTTTTTT
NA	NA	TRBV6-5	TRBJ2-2	CASSYVAWGGELFF	TGTGCCAGCAGTTACGTAGCGTGGGGCGGGGAGCTGTTTTTT
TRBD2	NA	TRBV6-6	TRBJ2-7	CATEGSGGSSYEQYF	TGTGCCACGGAGGGAAGCGGGGGATCCTCCTACGAGCAGTACTTC
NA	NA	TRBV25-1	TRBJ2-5	CASSESGRGGRETQYF	TGTGCCAGCAGTGAATCCGGCAGGGGGGGTCGAGAGACCCAGTACTTC
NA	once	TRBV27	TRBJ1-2	CASSTGALRPGYTF	TGTGCCAGCAGCACCGGTGCACTCAGGCCTGGCTACACCTTC
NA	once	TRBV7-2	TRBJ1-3	CASSLLQSYTIYF	TGTGCCAGCAGCTTACTCCAGTCATACACCATATATTTT
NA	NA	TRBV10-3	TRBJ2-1	CAITQAGKQFF	TGTGCCATCACCCAGGCAGGGAAGCAGTTCTTC
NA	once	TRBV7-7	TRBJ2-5	CASSLETGRGLETQYF	TGTGCCAGCAGCTTAGAGACAGGGAGGGGGTTGGAGACCCAGTACTTC
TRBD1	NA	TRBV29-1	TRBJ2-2	CSVGTGPNTGELFF	TGCAGCGTTGGGACAGGGCCGAACACCGGGGAGCTGTTTTTT
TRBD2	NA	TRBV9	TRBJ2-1	CASSVGLAGGAGNEQFF	TGTGCCAGCAGCGTAGGACTAGCGGGGGGGGCGGGCAATGAGCAGTTCTTC
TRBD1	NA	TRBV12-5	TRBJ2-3	CASGPGGQGATDTQYF	TGTGCTAGTGGCCCCGGGGGACAGGGGGCCACAGATACGCAGTATTTT
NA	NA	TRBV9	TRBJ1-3	CASSVVVSGNTIYF	TGTGCCAGCAGCGTAGTGGTATCTGGAAACACCATATATTTT
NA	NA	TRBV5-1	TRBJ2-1	CASSLGLNSYNEQFF	TGCGCCAGCAGCTTGGGTTTGAACTCCTACAATGAGCAGTTCTTC
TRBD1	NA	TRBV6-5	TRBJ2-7	CASIWTGGATYEQYF	TGTGCCAGCATTTGGACAGGGGGCGCGACCTACGAGCAGTACTTC